This T cell receptor beta chain was recovered during a study of T cells after yellow fever vaccination. Conversion of TCR transcripts into cDNA relied on 5'RACE template switching, which added a universal primer site and UMIs. TCRdb independently ran MiXCR on the 5' RACE reads; one entry per CDR3 protein. Of about 330,000 distinct CDR3 sequences listed, 7% to 10% were seen once; the top ten hold 17%. This clonotype was seen only a few times. Its antigen remains unidentified. General study points: Most primary-vaccination clones recurred post-booster (around 97% CD4, just over 85% CD8). Contamination of FACS-sorted repertoires by abundant clonotypes from the bulk population could occur. Though it reached lower strength, the secondary response hit its peak faster, day 5 versus 15.

The CDR3 consists of 16 residues. With V trimmed by 5 bases and J by 0 bases, 7 bases remained unmatched. Per the germline V gene, CDR1 is SGHVS and CDR2 is FQNEAQ. The rearrangement uses TRBV7-8 and TRBJ1-2; 9 bases line up with TRBD1. The source is a man aged 18-30 years who received the YFV17D yellow fever vaccine. The sample consisted of PBMCs, taken roughly 46 days after the first yellow fever vaccination. The CDR3 loop is CASSARQGDPNYGYTF. CDR3 nucleotides: TGTGCCAGCAGCGCGCGACAGGGGGACCCTAACTATGGCTACACCTTC.